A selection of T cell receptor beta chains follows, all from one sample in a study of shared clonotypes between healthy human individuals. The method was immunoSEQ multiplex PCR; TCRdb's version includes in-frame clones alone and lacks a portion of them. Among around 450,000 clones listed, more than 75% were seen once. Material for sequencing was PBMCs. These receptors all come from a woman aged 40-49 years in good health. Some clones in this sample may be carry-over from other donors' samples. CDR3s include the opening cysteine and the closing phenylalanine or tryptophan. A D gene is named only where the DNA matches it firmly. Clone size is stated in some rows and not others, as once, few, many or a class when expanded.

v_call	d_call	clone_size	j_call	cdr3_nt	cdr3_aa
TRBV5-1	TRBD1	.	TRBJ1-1	TGCGCCAGCAGCACGGGACAGGGAATGACTGAAGCTTTCTTT	CASSTGQGMTEAFF
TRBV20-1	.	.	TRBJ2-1	TGCAGTGCCGCAGGCAATGAGCAGTTCTTC	CSAAGNEQFF
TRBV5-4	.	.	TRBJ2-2	TGTGCCAGCAGCTTCCAGAACACCGGGGAGCTGTTTTTT	CASSFQNTGELFF
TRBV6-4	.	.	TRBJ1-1	TGTGCCAGACCGACGCGAAGTCTCTTT	CARPTRSLF
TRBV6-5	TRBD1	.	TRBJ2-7	TGTGCCAGCAGTTTGGACAGGGAACCATCCTACGAGCAGTACTTC	CASSLDREPSYEQYF
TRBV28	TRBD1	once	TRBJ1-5	TGTGCCAGCAGTCCCGGGACAGGTAATCTGGATCAGCCCCAGCATTTT	CASSPGTGNLDQPQHF
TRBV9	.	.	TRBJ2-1	TGTGCCAGCAGCGGGGGTTTGGCTCCCCCCGATCGGTTCTTC	CASSGGLAPPDRFF
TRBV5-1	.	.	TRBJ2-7	TGCGCCAGCAGCCGACGGGACTTCTCGGATCAGCAGTACTTC	CASSRRDFSDQQYF
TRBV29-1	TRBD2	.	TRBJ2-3	TGCAGCGTTGACCTAGCGGGAGTGGCAGATACGCAGTATTTT	CSVDLAGVADTQYF
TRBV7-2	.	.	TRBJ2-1	TGTGCCAGCAGCTTAGTACAGGAGCAGTTCTTC	CASSLVQEQFF
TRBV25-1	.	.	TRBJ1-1	TGTGCCAGCAGTGAAAACGGGGGATTCGCAGCTTTCTTT	CASSENGGFAAFF
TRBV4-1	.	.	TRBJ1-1	TGCGCCAGCAGCCAAGAGCTGCTCAGCGCTGAAGCTTTCTTT	CASSQELLSAEAFF
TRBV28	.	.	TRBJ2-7	TGTGCCTGCAGGGGTTACGGCTCCTACGAGCAGTACTTC	CACRGYGSYEQYF
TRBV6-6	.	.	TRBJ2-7	TGTGCCAGCACCGAATACGGGGACGGCTCCTACGAGCAGTACTTC	CASTEYGDGSYEQYF
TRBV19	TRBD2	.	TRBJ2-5	TGTGCCAGTAGTGGACTAGCGGTTCAAGAGACCCAGTACTTC	CASSGLAVQETQYF
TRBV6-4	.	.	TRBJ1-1	TGTGCCAGCAGTGACTCGAGGCAGATCGACGTGAATCTGAACACTGAAGCTTTCTTT	CASSDSRQIDVNLNTEAFF
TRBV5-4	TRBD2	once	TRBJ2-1	TGTGCCAGCAGTACCCCAGCGGGAGGGCCGGGTGAGCAGTTCTTC	CASSTPAGGPGEQFF
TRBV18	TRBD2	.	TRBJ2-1	TGTGCCAGCTCCCAGGGGCTAGCGGGATCCTCCCTGATCAATGAGCAGTTCTTC	CASSQGLAGSSLINEQFF
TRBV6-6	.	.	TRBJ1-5	TGTGCCAGCAGTTTACAGGGTGCGACCAATCAGCCCCAGCATTTT	CASSLQGATNQPQHF
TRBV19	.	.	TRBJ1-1	TGTGCCAGCGCAACAGGGACTAACGCTGAAGCTTTCTTT	CASATGTNAEAFF
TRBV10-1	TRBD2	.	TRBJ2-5	TGCGCCAGCAGTGAGGTGGCTAGCGGAGACCAGGAGACCCAGTACTTC	CASSEVASGDQETQYF
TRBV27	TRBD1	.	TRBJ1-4	TGTGCCAGGAGACAGGGGGCCCCCAATGAAAAACTGTTTTTT	CARRQGAPNEKLFF
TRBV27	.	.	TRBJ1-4	TGTGCCAGCCCTACGGGGCGACATGGTGAAAAACTGTTTTTT	CASPTGRHGEKLFF
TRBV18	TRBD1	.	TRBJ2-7	TGTGCCAGCTCACTCCCGGGACAGGATTTCTGGGGGGTGTCCTACGAGCAGTACTTC	CASSLPGQDFWGVSYEQYF
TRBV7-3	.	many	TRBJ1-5	TGTGCCAGCAGCGCAGACAGTCATCAGCCCCAGCATTTT	CASSADSHQPQHF
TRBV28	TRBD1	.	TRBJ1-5	TGTGCCAGCAGGACAGGGGTTCAGCCCCAGCATTTT	CASRTGVQPQHF
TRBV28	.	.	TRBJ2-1	TGTGCCAGCAGTTTACCCCAGAATGAGCAGTTCTTC	CASSLPQNEQFF
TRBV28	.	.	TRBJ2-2	TGTGCCAGCAGTTCCCGGACGGTCACCGGGGAGCTGTTTTTT	CASSSRTVTGELFF
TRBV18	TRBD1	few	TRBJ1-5	TGTGCCAGCTCACAGGGGGCGGGGGATCAGCCCCAGCATTTT	CASSQGAGDQPQHF
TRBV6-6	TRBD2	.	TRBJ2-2	TGTGCCAGCAGGAGCCCGGGACTAGCGGCCACCGGGGAGCTGTTTTTT	CASRSPGLAATGELFF
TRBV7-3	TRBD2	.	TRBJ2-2	TGTGCCAGCAGCTTTCAGGGTAGCGGGGATGTAGCGAACACCGGGGAGCTGTTTTTT	CASSFQGSGDVANTGELFF
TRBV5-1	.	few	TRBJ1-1	TGCGCCAGCAGCTTGGTGGTGAACACTGAAGCTTTCTTT	CASSLVVNTEAFF
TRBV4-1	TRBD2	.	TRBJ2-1	TGCGCCAGCAGCCGACCTTCTAGCGGGACCTACAATGAGCAGTTCTTC	CASSRPSSGTYNEQFF